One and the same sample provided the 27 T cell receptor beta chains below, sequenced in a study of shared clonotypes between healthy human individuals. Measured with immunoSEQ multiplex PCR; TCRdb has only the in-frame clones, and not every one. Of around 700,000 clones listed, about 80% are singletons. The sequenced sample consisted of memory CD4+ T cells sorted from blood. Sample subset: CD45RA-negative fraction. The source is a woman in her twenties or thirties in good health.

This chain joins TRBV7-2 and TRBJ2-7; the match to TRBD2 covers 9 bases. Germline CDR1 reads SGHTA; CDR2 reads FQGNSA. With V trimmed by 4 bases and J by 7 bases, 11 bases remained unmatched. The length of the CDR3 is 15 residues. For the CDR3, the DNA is TGTGCCAGCAGCTGGAATCTAGCGGGGACGCAGGAGCAGTACTTC. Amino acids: CASSWNLAGTQEQYF.

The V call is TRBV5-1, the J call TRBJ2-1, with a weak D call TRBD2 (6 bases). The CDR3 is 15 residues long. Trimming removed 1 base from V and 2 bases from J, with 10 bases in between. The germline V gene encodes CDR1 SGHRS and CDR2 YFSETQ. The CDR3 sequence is CASSLLAQTYNEQFF. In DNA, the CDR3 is TGCGCCAGCAGCTTGCTAGCGCAAACCTACAATGAGCAGTTCTTC.

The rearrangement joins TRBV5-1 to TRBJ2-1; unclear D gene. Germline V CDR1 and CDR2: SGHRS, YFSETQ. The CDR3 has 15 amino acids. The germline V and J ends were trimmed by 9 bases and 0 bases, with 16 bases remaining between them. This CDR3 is CATRDSRSSYNEQFF. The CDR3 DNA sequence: TGCGCCACAAGAGACTCTCGGAGCTCCTACAATGAGCAGTTCTTC. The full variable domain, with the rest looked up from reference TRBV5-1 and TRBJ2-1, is KAGVTQTPRYLIKTRGQQVTLSCSPISGHRSVSWYQQTPGQGLQFLFEYFSETQRNKGNFPGRFSGRQFSNSRSEMNVSTLELGDSALYLCATRDSRSSYNEQFFGPGTRLTVL.

The CDR3 loop reads CASSSRTSSNEQFF. Written as DNA, the CDR3 is TGTGCCAGCAGTTCCCGGACTAGCTCCAATGAGCAGTTCTTC. The chain combines TRBV27 with TRBJ2-1; 8 bases are shared with TRBD2. This CDR3 has 14 amino acids. With V trimmed by 4 bases and J by 6 bases, 5 bases remained unmatched. Germline V CDR1 and CDR2: MNHEY, SMNVEV (reference sequence).

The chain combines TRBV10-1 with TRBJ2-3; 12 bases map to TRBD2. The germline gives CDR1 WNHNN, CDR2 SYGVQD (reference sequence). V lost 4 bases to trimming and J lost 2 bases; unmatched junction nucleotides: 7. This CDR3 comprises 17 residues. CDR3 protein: CASSGGGLAGTTDTQYF. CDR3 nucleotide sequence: TGCGCCAGCAGTGGGGGAGGACTAGCGGGAACCACAGATACGCAGTATTTT.

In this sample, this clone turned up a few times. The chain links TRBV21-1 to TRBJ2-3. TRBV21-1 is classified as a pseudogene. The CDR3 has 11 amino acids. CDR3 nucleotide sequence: TGTGCCAGTCCCAAGGGAGATACGCAGTATTTT. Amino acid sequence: CASPKGDTQYF.

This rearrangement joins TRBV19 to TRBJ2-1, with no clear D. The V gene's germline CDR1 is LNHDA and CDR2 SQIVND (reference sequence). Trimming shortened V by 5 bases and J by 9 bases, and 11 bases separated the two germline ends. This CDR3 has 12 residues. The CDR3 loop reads CASSARQGEQFF. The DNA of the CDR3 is TGTGCCAGTAGTGCGCGACAAGGTGAGCAGTTCTTC.

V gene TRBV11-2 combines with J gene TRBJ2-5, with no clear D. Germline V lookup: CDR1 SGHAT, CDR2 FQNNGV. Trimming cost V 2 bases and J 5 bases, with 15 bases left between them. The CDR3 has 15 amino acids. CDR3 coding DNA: TGTGCCAGCAGCTTATTCGGCCCACCCTCCGAGACCCAGTACTTC. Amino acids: CASSLFGPPSETQYF. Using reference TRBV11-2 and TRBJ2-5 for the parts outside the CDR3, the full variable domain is EAGVAQSPRYKIIEKRQSVAFWCNPISGHATLYWYQQILGQGPKLLIQFQNNGVVDDSQLPKDRFSAERLKGVDSTLKIQPAKLEDSAVYLCASSLFGPPSETQYFGPGTRLLVL.

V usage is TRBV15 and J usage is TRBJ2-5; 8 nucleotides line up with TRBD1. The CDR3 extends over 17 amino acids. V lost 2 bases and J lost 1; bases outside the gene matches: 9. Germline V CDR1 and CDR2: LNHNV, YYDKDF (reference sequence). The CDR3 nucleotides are TGTGCCACCAGCAGACCTACAGGGGGAGTAATCCAAGAGACCCAGTACTTC. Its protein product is CATSRPTGGVIQETQYF.

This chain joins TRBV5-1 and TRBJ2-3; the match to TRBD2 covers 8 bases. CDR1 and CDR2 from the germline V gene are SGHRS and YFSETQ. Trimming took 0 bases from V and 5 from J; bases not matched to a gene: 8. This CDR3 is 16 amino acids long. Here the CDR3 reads CASSLASGHSQDTQYF. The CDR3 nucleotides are TGCGCCAGCAGCTTGGCTAGCGGGCATAGCCAAGATACGCAGTATTTT.

DNA for the CDR3: TGTGCCAGCAGTTTGAACAGGGACCAGCCCCAGCATTTT. Translated, it gives CASSLNRDQPQHF. The rearrangement joins TRBV27 to TRBJ1-5; TRBD1 might be the D (6 bases). Deletions cut 3 bases from V and 7 bases from J, with 10 bases between. The CDR3 spans 13 residues. The germline V gene has CDR1 MNHEY and CDR2 SMNVEV (reference sequence).

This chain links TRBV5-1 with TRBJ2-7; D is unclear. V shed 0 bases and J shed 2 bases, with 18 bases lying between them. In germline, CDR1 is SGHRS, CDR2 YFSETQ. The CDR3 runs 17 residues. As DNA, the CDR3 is TGCGCCAGCAGCTTGGCGTGGAGAAAGGGTCATACCTACGAGCAGTACTTC. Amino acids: CASSLAWRKGHTYEQYF.

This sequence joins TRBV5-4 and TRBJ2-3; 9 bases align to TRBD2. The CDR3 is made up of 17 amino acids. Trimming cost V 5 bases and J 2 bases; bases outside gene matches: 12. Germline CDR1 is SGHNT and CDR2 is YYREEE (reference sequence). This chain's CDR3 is CASRFGGRAMITDTQYF. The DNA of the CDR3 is TGTGCCAGCAGGTTTGGCGGGAGGGCGATGATCACAGATACGCAGTATTTT.

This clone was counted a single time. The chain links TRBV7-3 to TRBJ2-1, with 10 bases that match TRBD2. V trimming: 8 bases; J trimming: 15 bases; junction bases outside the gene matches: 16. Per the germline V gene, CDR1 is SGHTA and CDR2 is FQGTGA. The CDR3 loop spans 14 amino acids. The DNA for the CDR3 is TGTGCCAGCCGATTAGCGGGAGGATCCAACGTTGCGTTCTTC. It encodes CASRLAGGSNVAFF. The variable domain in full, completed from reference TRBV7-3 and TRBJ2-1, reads GAGVSQTPSNKVTEKGKYVELRCDPISGHTALYWYRQSLGQGPEFLIYFQGTGAADDSGLPNDRFFAVRPEGSVSTLKIQRTERGDSAVYLCASRLAGGSNVAFFGPGTRLTVL.

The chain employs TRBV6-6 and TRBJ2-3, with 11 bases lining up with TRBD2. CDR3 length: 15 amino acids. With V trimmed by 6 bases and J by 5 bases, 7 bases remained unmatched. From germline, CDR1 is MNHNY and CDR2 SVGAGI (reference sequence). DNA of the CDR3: TGTGCCAGCAGGGAAACTAGCGGGGGAAGAGATACGCAGTATTTT. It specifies CASRETSGGRDTQYF.

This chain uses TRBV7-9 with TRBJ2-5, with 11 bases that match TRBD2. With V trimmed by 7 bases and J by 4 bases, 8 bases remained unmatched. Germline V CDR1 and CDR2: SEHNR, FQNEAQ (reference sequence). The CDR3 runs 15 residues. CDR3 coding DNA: TGTGCCAGCAACGCACTAGCGGGAGTGGGAGAGACCCAGTACTTC. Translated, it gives CASNALAGVGETQYF.

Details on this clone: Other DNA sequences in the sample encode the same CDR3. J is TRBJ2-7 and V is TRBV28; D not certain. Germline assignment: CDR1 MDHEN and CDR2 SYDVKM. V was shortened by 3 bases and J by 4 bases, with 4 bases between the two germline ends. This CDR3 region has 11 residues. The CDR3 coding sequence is TGTGCCAGCAGTTTTCGGTACGAGCAGTACTTC. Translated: CASSFRYEQYF.

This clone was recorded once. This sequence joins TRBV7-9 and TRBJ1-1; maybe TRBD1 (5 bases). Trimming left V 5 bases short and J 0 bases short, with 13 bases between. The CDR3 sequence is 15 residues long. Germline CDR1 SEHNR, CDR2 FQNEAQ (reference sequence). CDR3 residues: CASSPRQWVNTEAFF. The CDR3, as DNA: TGTGCCAGCAGCCCCCGACAGTGGGTGAACACTGAAGCTTTCTTT.

The CDR3 here is CASSEGGLAGWDTQYF. The CDR3 coding sequence is TGTGCCAGCAGTGAAGGGGGACTAGCGGGTTGGGATACGCAGTATTTT. V gene TRBV6-1 combines with J gene TRBJ2-3, with 12 bases identical to TRBD2. Germline assignment: CDR1 MNHNS and CDR2 SASEGT. This CDR3 is 16 amino acids long. The J segment lost 6 bases and the V segment lost 1 base, leaving 5 bases of the junction unmatched.

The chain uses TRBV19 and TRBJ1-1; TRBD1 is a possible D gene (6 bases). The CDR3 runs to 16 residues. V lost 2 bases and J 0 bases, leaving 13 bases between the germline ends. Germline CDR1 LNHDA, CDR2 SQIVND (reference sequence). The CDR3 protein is CASSITGTNMNTEAFF. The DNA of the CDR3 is TGTGCCAGTAGTATAACCGGGACAAACATGAACACTGAAGCTTTCTTT.

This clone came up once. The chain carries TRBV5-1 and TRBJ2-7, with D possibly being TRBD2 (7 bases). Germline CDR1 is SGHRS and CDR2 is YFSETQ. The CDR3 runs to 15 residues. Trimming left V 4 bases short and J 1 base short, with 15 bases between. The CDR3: CASSGVGGQSYEQYF. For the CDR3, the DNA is TGCGCCAGCAGCGGCGTGGGGGGGCAATCCTACGAGCAGTACTTC.

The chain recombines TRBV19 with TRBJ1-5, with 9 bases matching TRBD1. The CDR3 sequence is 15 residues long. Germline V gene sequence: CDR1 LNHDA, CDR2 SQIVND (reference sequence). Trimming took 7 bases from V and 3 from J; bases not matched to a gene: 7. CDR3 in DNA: TGTGCCAGTAAAAGGGGGGACAGGGACAATCAGCCCCAGCATTTT. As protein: CASKRGDRDNQPQHF. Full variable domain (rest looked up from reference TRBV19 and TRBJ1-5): DGGITQSPKYLFRKEGQNVTLSCEQNLNHDAMYWYRQDPGQGLRLIYYSQIVNDFQKGDIAEGYSVSREKKESFPLTVTSAQKNPTAFYLCASKRGDRDNQPQHFGDGTRLSIL.

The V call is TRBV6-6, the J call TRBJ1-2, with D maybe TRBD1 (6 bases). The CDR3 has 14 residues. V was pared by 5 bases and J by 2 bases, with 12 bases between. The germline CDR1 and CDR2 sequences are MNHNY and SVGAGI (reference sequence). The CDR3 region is CASSARGGNYGYTF. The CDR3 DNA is TGTGCCAGCAGTGCCAGGGGCGGGAACTATGGCTACACCTTC.

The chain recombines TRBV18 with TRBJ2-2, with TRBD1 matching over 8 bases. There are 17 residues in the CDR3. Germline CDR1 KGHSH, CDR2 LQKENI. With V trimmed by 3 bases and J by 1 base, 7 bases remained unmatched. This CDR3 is CASSPPQGARNTGELFF. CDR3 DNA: TGTGCCAGCTCACCGCCGCAGGGGGCTCGGAACACCGGGGAGCTGTTTTTT.

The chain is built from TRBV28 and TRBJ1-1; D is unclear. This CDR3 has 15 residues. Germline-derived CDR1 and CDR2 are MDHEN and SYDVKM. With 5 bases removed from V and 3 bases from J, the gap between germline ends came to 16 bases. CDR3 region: CASSGQGSGDTEAFF. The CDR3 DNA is TGTGCCAGCAGTGGCCAAGGGTCTGGGGACACTGAAGCTTTCTTT. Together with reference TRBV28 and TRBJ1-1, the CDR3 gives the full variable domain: DVKVTQSSRYLVKRTGEKVFLECVQDMDHENMFWYRQDPGLGLRLIYFSYDVKMKEKGDIPEGYSVSREKKERFSLILESASTNQTSMYLCASSGQGSGDTEAFFGQGTRLTVV.

The CDR3 bases are TGTGCCAGCAGTCCGCTCGCTAGGAGCGAGCAGTACTTC. Translation gives CASSPLARSEQYF. This sequence joins TRBV27 and TRBJ2-7, with D uncertain. This CDR3 has 13 residues. The ends were cut back, 5 bases at V and 6 bases at J, with 14 bases in the middle. CDR1 and CDR2 from the germline V gene are MNHEY and SMNVEV (reference sequence).

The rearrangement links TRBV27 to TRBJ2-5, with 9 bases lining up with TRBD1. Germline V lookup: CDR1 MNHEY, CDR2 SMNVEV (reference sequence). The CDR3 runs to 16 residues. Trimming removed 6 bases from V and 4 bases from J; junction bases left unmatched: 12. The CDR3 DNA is TGTGCCAGCAGCCTTGGGACAGGGAATGTTTTAGAGACCCAGTACTTC. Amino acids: CASSLGTGNVLETQYF.